This entry concerns a single T cell receptor (beta chain). The data belong to a study of blood T cell repertoires in COVID-19. The overall study: Some COVID-19 samples were acute and others convalescent; all came from the United States, Italy and Spain. The cDNA or gDNA used as material had been derived from T cells, B-cell-depleted T cells, or PBMCs.

Study processing details: Reference gene primer amplification in the assay estimated nucleated cell counts. Sequencing used immunoSEQ multiplex PCR; TCRdb keeps in-frame clones, though not all of them. The V and J calls and the clone size are those of that table, but D and trimming were determined from the DNA. The sample includes around 130,000 clones, roughly four fifths seen only once; the top ten take roughly 7.3%. The CDR3 length is 13 residues. Germline V gene data show CDR1 as SGHNT and CDR2 as YENEEA. With V trimmed by 2 bases and J by 5 bases, 2 bases remained unmatched. The rearrangement links TRBV11-3 to TRBJ2-5; 7 positions match TRBD1. The sample comprised peripheral blood. This receptor was obtained from a human donor in a cohort sampled during active COVID-19. DNA of the CDR3: TGTGCCAGCAGCTTAACAGGGGTTGAGACCCAGTACTTC. Translated, it gives CASSLTGVETQYF.